A selection of T cell receptor beta chains follows, all from one sample in a study of T-cell memory formation after mild COVID-19. TCRdb re-called the 5' RACE reads through MiXCR, storing one row per CDR3 protein. The sample shows 57,000 or so distinct CDR3 sequences, about a tenth of them seen only once. Material: PBMCs or a T cell subset sorted from them (not recorded which). The receptors shown here come from a man in his late teens or twenties who had mild COVID-19 (a few samples of this study predate the infection). Cell type and time point are not known. CDR3s include the opening cysteine and the closing phenylalanine or tryptophan. D genes are given only for firm matches. The size of a clone is reported for some rows only, either as once, few or many, or as a class for expanded clones.

d_call: TRBD2
v_call: TRBV4-3
clone_size: few
j_call: TRBJ2-2
cdr3_nt: TGCGCCAGCAGCCAAGAGACCGGACTAGCGGGGAACACCGGGGAGCTGTTTTTT
cdr3_aa: CASSQETGLAGNTGELFF

d_call: -
v_call: TRBV18
clone_size: few
j_call: TRBJ1-2
cdr3_nt: TGTGCCAGCTCACCGGGTCGGGGAAGTTATGGCTACACCTTC
cdr3_aa: CASSPGRGSYGYTF

d_call: TRBD1
v_call: TRBV6-5
clone_size: few
j_call: TRBJ1-2
cdr3_nt: TGTGCCAGCAGTTTGACAGGGATCTATGGCTACACCTTC
cdr3_aa: CASSLTGIYGYTF

d_call: TRBD1
v_call: TRBV4-3
clone_size: few
j_call: TRBJ1-2
cdr3_nt: TGCGCCAGCAGCCAAGACAGGGGGTACAACTATGGCTACACCTTC
cdr3_aa: CASSQDRGYNYGYTF

d_call: -
v_call: TRBV7-3
clone_size: -
j_call: TRBJ1-1
cdr3_nt: TGTGCCAGCAGCCTCCACAGGGCCCGGGGTGAAGCTTTCTTT
cdr3_aa: CASSLHRARGEAFF

d_call: -
v_call: TRBV24-1
clone_size: -
j_call: TRBJ1-1
cdr3_nt: TGTGCCACCAGTGCAGGGGCGTATACTGAAGCTTTCTTT
cdr3_aa: CATSAGAYTEAFF

d_call: -
v_call: TRBV12-3/TRBV12-4
clone_size: many
j_call: TRBJ2-1
cdr3_nt: TGTGCCAGCAGCAGGATTGAGCAGTTCTTC
cdr3_aa: CASSRIEQFF

d_call: -
v_call: TRBV12-3/TRBV12-4
clone_size: -
j_call: TRBJ2-5
cdr3_nt: TGTGCCAGCAGCCGGGGTTGGGAGACCCAGTACTTC
cdr3_aa: CASSRGWETQYF

d_call: TRBD2
v_call: TRBV7-2
clone_size: many
j_call: TRBJ2-1
cdr3_nt: TGTGCCAGCAGCTTCAAGGGACTAGCGCGGGACAGGAAGCAGTTCTTC
cdr3_aa: CASSFKGLARDRKQFF

d_call: TRBD1
v_call: TRBV29-1
clone_size: few
j_call: TRBJ2-3
cdr3_nt: TGCAGCGTTGAGGGGACAGAGGGGGAAAGAGATACGCAGTATTTT
cdr3_aa: CSVEGTEGERDTQYF

d_call: -
v_call: TRBV10-1
clone_size: -
j_call: TRBJ1-2
cdr3_nt: TGCGCCAGCAGTGAGGACCCTTCACGAGGCTACACCTTC
cdr3_aa: CASSEDPSRGYTF

d_call: -
v_call: TRBV11-2
clone_size: many
j_call: TRBJ2-3
cdr3_nt: TGTGCCAGCAGCTTAATCTTATTGGCAGGGGGGACCACAGATACGCAGTATTTT
cdr3_aa: CASSLILLAGGTTDTQYF

d_call: TRBD1
v_call: TRBV4-3
clone_size: many
j_call: TRBJ1-2
cdr3_nt: TGCGCCAGCAGCCAGGACAGGAGTAACTATGGCTACACCTTC
cdr3_aa: CASSQDRSNYGYTF

d_call: -
v_call: TRBV6-5
clone_size: -
j_call: TRBJ2-5
cdr3_nt: TGTGCCAGCAGTTACATCGGCTCCGGGGAGACCCAGTACTTC
cdr3_aa: CASSYIGSGETQYF

d_call: -
v_call: TRBV6-5
clone_size: few
j_call: TRBJ1-1
cdr3_nt: TGTGCCAGCAGTCTCAGATTCACGACTGCGAACACTGAAGCTTTCTTT
cdr3_aa: CASSLRFTTANTEAFF

d_call: TRBD1
v_call: TRBV9
clone_size: -
j_call: TRBJ1-2
cdr3_nt: TGTGCCAGCAGCGTAGCGGGGAGGGGGCAACGAGCTAACTATGGCTACACCTTC
cdr3_aa: CASSVAGRGQRANYGYTF

d_call: -
v_call: TRBV4-3
clone_size: -
j_call: TRBJ1-2
cdr3_nt: TGCGCCAGCAGCGATAACACAGGCCTCTATGGCTACACCTTC
cdr3_aa: CASSDNTGLYGYTF

d_call: -
v_call: TRBV11-2
clone_size: -
j_call: TRBJ1-6
cdr3_nt: TGTGCCAGCAGCCCCCGCCTCAGATATAATTCACCCCTCCACTTT
cdr3_aa: CASSPRLRYNSPLHF

d_call: TRBD1
v_call: TRBV6-5
clone_size: few
j_call: TRBJ1-2
cdr3_nt: TGTGCCAGCAGCCCTGCGATTGGGACAGGGACGTCCTTTTTCTATGGCTACACCTTC
cdr3_aa: CASSPAIGTGTSFFYGYTF

d_call: TRBD1
v_call: TRBV18
clone_size: -
j_call: TRBJ1-2
cdr3_nt: TGTGCCAGTCACGACAGGGGGAATGGCTACACCTTC
cdr3_aa: CASHDRGNGYTF